These 32 T cell receptor beta chains originate from one sample sequenced in a study of blood T cell repertoires in COVID-19. Here immunoSEQ multiplex PCR was the method, and the copy in TCRdb shows in-frame clones only, minus some. The table includes around 20,000 clones, 80% to 95% detected once. The sample was peripheral blood. The receptor set was obtained from a man in his 70s with acute or convalescent COVID-19.

Notes on this clone: A junction end diverges from the germline sequence, so it may reflect a read error. This chain links TRBV29-1 with TRBJ1-2; possible D gene TRBD1, 5 bases. The CDR3 covers 13 residues. Germline V lookup: CDR1 SQVTM, CDR2 ANQGSEA. CDR3: CSVSTDPNYGYTF. Written as DNA, the CDR3 is TGCAGCGTTTCGACAGACCCTAATTATGGCTACACCTTC.

This chain connects TRBV5-4 to TRBJ1-2; 7 bases map to TRBD1. J lost 1 base, V lost 3 bases, and 6 bases had no gene match. Germline CDR1 is SGHNT and CDR2 is YYREEE (reference sequence). The CDR3 totals 15 residues. The CDR3 protein is CASSSGTEVNYGYTF. The CDR3 bases are TGTGCCAGCAGCTCCGGGACAGAGGTTAACTATGGCTACACCTTC.

The rearrangement joins TRBV10-3 to TRBJ1-1, with a tentative D call TRBD1 (5 bases). Trimming left V 3 bases short and J 5 bases short, with 16 bases between. The CDR3 length is 15 residues. Germline V gene lookup returns CDR1 ENHRY and CDR2 SYGVKD. The CDR3 sequence: CAISETKPGRTEAFF. CDR3 coding DNA: TGTGCCATCAGTGAAACTAAGCCAGGGCGTACTGAAGCTTTCTTT.

The rearrangement links TRBV3-1 (or the pseudogene TRBV3-2) to TRBJ2-6, with 9 bases matching TRBD1. This CDR3 comprises 19 residues. The trim removed 6 bases at V and 4 bases at J, leaving 16 bases unmatched. Per germline, CDR1 LGHDT and CDR2 YNNKEL (reference sequence). CDR3 protein: CASRQTGTGNSGGANVLTF. CDR3 in DNA: TGTGCCAGCAGACAAACCGGGACAGGGAATTCGGGAGGGGCCAACGTCCTGACTTTC.

The chain uses TRBV6-5 and TRBJ1-1; 8 nucleotides line up with TRBD1. The CDR3 totals 13 residues. With 5 bases clipped from V and 5 bases from J, the junction kept 4 bases outside the gene matches. Germline values: CDR1 MNHEY, CDR2 SVGAGI. The CDR3 spells CASSRQGRTEAFF. CDR3 nucleotides: TGTGCCAGCAGTAGACAGGGGCGGACTGAAGCTTTCTTT.

The rearrangement links TRBV14 to TRBJ1-1; maybe TRBD1 (6 bases). The V gene's germline CDR1 is SGHDN and CDR2 FVKESK. The V gene lost 1 base and the J gene lost 5 bases, with 17 bases spanning the gap. The CDR3 contains 16 residues. CDR3 residues: CASSQVGLGAGTEAFF. The CDR3 coding sequence is TGTGCCAGCAGCCAAGTAGGTCTGGGGGCAGGTACTGAAGCTTTCTTT. The complete variable domain, with remaining parts taken from reference TRBV14 and TRBJ1-1, reads EAGVTQFPSHSVIEKGQTVTLRCDPISGHDNLYWYRRVMGKEIKFLLHFVKESKQDESGMPNNRFLAERTGGTYSTLKVQPAELEDSGVYFCASSQVGLGAGTEAFFGQGTRLTVV.

This chain connects TRBV13 to TRBJ2-1, with TRBD1 identical over 9 bases. The germline V gene has CDR1 PRHDT and CDR2 FYEKMQ (reference sequence). The trim removed 0 bases at V and 0 bases at J, leaving 12 bases unmatched. This CDR3 region has 20 residues. The CDR3 spells CASSLGGTGIIRSSYNEQFF. CDR3 nucleotides: TGTGCCAGCAGCTTAGGCGGGACAGGGATAATCCGCAGCTCCTACAATGAGCAGTTCTTC. Full variable domain (rest looked up from reference TRBV13 and TRBJ2-1): AAGVIQSPRHLIKEKRETATLKCYPIPRHDTVYWYQQGPGQDPQFLISFYEKMQSDKGSIPDRFSAQQFSDYHSELNMSSLELGDSALYFCASSLGGTGIIRSSYNEQFFGPGTRLTVL.

V is TRBV7-2 and J is TRBJ2-2, with no clear D. The V end was cut by 6 bases, the J end by 0 bases, with 11 bases between. The CDR3 runs 15 residues. Germline V gene data show CDR1 as SGHTA and CDR2 as FQGNSA. The CDR3 region is CASRPRRTNTGELFF. The CDR3 region has the DNA TGTGCCAGCAGGCCTAGACGGACGAACACCGGGGAGCTGTTTTTT.

V usage is TRBV7-6 and J usage is TRBJ2-7; D might be TRBD1 (5 bases). The length of the CDR3 is 15 residues. Trimming took off 5 bases at V and 0 bases at J, with 14 bases between the two ends. The germline V gene encodes CDR1 SGHVS and CDR2 FNYEAQ. The DNA for the CDR3 is TGTGCCAGCAGCCCGGACATAAGGAGCTCCTACGAGCAGTACTTC. This codes for CASSPDIRSSYEQYF.

The rearrangement joins TRBV5-1 to TRBJ2-3, with a weak D call TRBD2 (6 bases). Trimming left V 1 base short and J 3 bases short, with 15 bases between. This CDR3 has 16 residues. Germline values: CDR1 SGHRS, CDR2 YFSETQ. The CDR3 sequence: CASSLFFSSATDTQYF. For the CDR3, the DNA is TGCGCCAGCAGCTTGTTCTTCTCTAGCGCTACAGATACGCAGTATTTT.

This chain connects TRBV28 to TRBJ2-7; tentatively, D is TRBD1 (5 bases). The CDR3 sequence is 15 residues long. Germline lookup yields CDR1 MDHEN and CDR2 SYDVKM. Deletions cut 1 base from V and 7 bases from J, with 17 bases between. The CDR3 is CASSLYQTAHVEQYF. The CDR3 bases are TGTGCCAGCAGTTTATATCAGACAGCCCATGTAGAGCAGTACTTC.

This chain links TRBV7-2 with TRBJ2-3; the D is unclear. Trimming cost V 5 bases and J 4 bases, with 7 bases left between them. The CDR3 is 12 amino acids. CDR1 is SGHTA and CDR2 is FQGNSA in the germline V gene. The DNA of the CDR3 is TGTGCCAGCAGCCGAGTTGCAGATACGCAGTATTTT. Encoded protein: CASSRVADTQYF.

As DNA, the CDR3 is TGTGCCAGCAGTGAAGCTTGGGCTAGCGGGGGCGCAGATACGCAGTATTTT. This gives the protein CASSEAWASGGADTQYF. The genes are TRBV6-1 and TRBJ2-3, with 10 bases fitting TRBD2. The junction had 7 bases not matched to a gene; V was cut back by 0 bases and J by 4 bases. This CDR3 has 17 amino acids. Per the germline V gene, CDR1 is MNHNS and CDR2 is SASEGT.

The chain combines TRBV7-6 with TRBJ2-7; TRBD1 matches 12 bases. The CDR3 extends over 17 amino acids. V was clipped by 5 bases and J by 9 bases; unmatched bases: 17. The V gene's germline CDR1 is SGHVS and CDR2 FNYEAQ. This CDR3 reads CASSPSPGTGGVIGQYF. As DNA, the CDR3 is TGTGCCAGCAGCCCATCCCCCGGGACAGGGGGCGTGATTGGGCAGTACTTC. Using reference TRBV7-6 and TRBJ2-7 for the parts outside the CDR3, the full variable domain is GAGVSQSPRYKVTKRGQDVALRCDPISGHVSLYWYRQALGQGPEFLTYFNYEAQQDKSGLPNDRFSAERPEGSISTLTIQRTEQRDSAMYRCASSPSPGTGGVIGQYFGPGTRLTVT.

The chain is built from TRBV5-1 and TRBJ2-5, with 11 positions matching TRBD2. The V gene's germline CDR1 is SGHRS and CDR2 YFSETQ. This CDR3 spans 14 amino acids. Losses at the gene ends were 2 bases for V and 4 bases for J; bases not matched to a gene: 1. CDR3 sequence: CASSFSGGGETQYF. The CDR3 nucleotides are TGCGCCAGCAGCTTTAGCGGGGGGGGAGAGACCCAGTACTTC.

The chain carries TRBV27 and TRBJ1-2, with unresolved D. Germline V lookup: CDR1 MNHEY, CDR2 SMNVEV (reference sequence). This CDR3 is built from 14 residues. The V and J ends lost 6 bases and 1 base respectively, with 12 bases between them. The CDR3 sequence is CASRSRIFNYGYTF. CDR3 bases: TGTGCCAGCAGAAGCAGGATCTTTAACTATGGCTACACCTTC.

The chain uses TRBV21-1 and TRBJ2-1; the table's D gene call, TRBD1, was not cross checked with the DNA. TRBV21-1 is a listed pseudogene. The CDR3 runs 17 residues. For the CDR3, the DNA is TGTGCCAGCAGCAAAGTGGTAGTCAGGGGGTCGGGCGGTGAGCAGTTCTTC. This encodes CASSKVVVRGSGGEQFF.

V gene TRBV4-1 combines with J gene TRBJ2-2; TRBD1 is a possible D gene (6 bases). The germline CDR1 and CDR2 sequences are MGHRA and YSYEKL. Trimming cost V 2 bases and J 3 bases, with 22 bases left between them. This CDR3 is built from 19 residues. The CDR3 loop reads CASSQTPPPRDTDTGELFF. In nucleotides, the CDR3 is TGCGCCAGCAGCCAAACCCCACCTCCTCGGGACACCGACACCGGGGAGCTGTTTTTT.

The gene calls are TRBV27 and TRBJ1-5; D is unclear. Looked up from germline, CDR1 is MNHEY and CDR2 is SMNVEV (reference sequence). Trimming pared 1 base from V and 5 bases from J, leaving 6 bases between. This CDR3 is built from 13 residues. The CDR3 reads CASSLFIHQPQHF. The CDR3 bases are TGTGCCAGCAGTTTATTTATCCATCAGCCCCAGCATTTT.

This clone was recorded only once. V usage is TRBV18 and J usage is TRBJ2-1; 7 bases map to TRBD2. This CDR3 region has 17 residues. In germline, CDR1 is KGHSH, CDR2 LQKENI. The ends lost 3 bases at V and 2 bases at J; junction bases unmatched: 10. CDR3 nucleotides: TGTGCCAGCTCACCGTCAAGTGCGGGAGAAACCTACAATGAGCAGTTCTTC. Amino acid sequence: CASSPSSAGETYNEQFF. The full variable domain, its missing parts supplied by reference TRBV18 and TRBJ2-1, is NAGVMQNPRHLVRRRGQEARLRCSPMKGHSHVYWYRQLPEEGLKFMVYLQKENIIDESGMPKERFSAEFPKEGPSILRIQQVVRGDSAAYFCASSPSSAGETYNEQFFGPGTRLTVL.

The CDR3 protein is CASSLEGVGPETIKQYF. The CDR3 nucleotides are TGTGCCAGCAGTTTAGAGGGGGTGGGGCCTGAGACCATCAAGCAGTACTTC. This chain connects TRBV27 to TRBJ2-7; perhaps TRBD1 as D (6 bases). The CDR3 sequence is 17 residues long. Germline V gene sequence: CDR1 MNHEY, CDR2 SMNVEV (reference sequence). Trimming took 2 bases from V and 8 from J, leaving 25 bases between them.

This clone appeared once. As DNA, the CDR3 is TGTGCCAGCAGCCGACCGCAGGGGGCCAATGAGCAGTTCTTC. Its translation: CASSRPQGANEQFF. The chain combines TRBV7-9 with TRBJ2-1; 8 bases line up with TRBD1. Germline values: CDR1 SEHNR, CDR2 FQNEAQ (reference sequence). V dropped 5 bases and J dropped 6; count of bases not matched to a gene: 6. The CDR3 is 14 amino acids.

This clone was counted a single time. The V call is TRBV5-5, the J call TRBJ1-5, with no clear D. Trimming cost V 0 bases and J 2 bases, with 9 bases left between them. Germline V CDR1 and CDR2: SGHKS, YYEKEE (reference sequence). The CDR3 is 15 amino acids. CDR3 loop: CASSLVRGRNQPQHF. Written as DNA, the CDR3 is TGTGCCAGCAGCTTGGTTCGGGGTCGCAATCAGCCCCAGCATTTT.

The chain joins TRBV9 to TRBJ2-7; 11 bases fit TRBD1. The CDR3 contains 18 residues. Germline CDR1 SGDLS, CDR2 YYNGEE. V shed 4 bases, J shed 5 bases, and the junction held 17 bases outside the gene matches. Here the CDR3 DNA reads TGTGCCAGCAGCCCAACCCTTTCTTGGGACAGGGGGTTCCACGAGCAGTACTTC. Its protein product is CASSPTLSWDRGFHEQYF. The whole variable domain, remainder taken from reference TRBV9 and TRBJ2-7, is DSGVTQTPKHLITATGQRVTLRCSPRSGDLSVYWYQQSLDQGLQFLIQYYNGEERAKGNILERFSAQQFPDLHSELNLSSLELGDSALYFCASSPTLSWDRGFHEQYFGPGTRLTVT.

The genes are TRBV10-3 and TRBJ2-1; TRBD1 agrees at 9 bases. The CDR3 length is 15 residues. Losses at the gene ends were 8 bases for V and 7 bases for J; bases not matched to a gene: 12. From germline, CDR1 is ENHRY and CDR2 SYGVKD. CDR3 in DNA: TGTGCCATCGATGGACAGGGGTTGGAAGGTAATGAGCAGTTCTTC. Its translation is CAIDGQGLEGNEQFF.

The table lists this clone with a few counts. The J gene is TRBJ2-1, the V gene TRBV14; D may be TRBD1 (5 bases). V was shortened by 0 bases and J by 10 bases, with 13 bases between the two germline ends. This CDR3 region has 14 residues. In germline, CDR1 is SGHDN, CDR2 FVKESK. Here the CDR3 reads CASSQEVWTSEQFF. CDR3 coding DNA: TGTGCCAGCAGCCAAGAAGTCTGGACATCGGAGCAGTTCTTC.

This chain joins TRBV6-2 or TRBV6-3 and TRBJ1-4, with D uncertain. CDR3 length: 15 amino acids. Germline CDR1 and CDR2: MNHEY and SVGEGT. Trimming took off 5 bases at V and 5 bases at J, with 15 bases between the two ends. CDR3 DNA: TGTGCCAGCAGTGACGGACGAGGGAAAAATGAAAAACTGTTTTTT. Translation gives CASSDGRGKNEKLFF.

This chain joins TRBV28 and TRBJ2-2; D is possibly TRBD1 (6 bases). V lost 5 bases, J lost 8 bases, and 9 bases lay in between. CDR3 length: 12 amino acids. The germline V gene has CDR1 MDHEN and CDR2 SYDVKM. As DNA, the CDR3 is TGTGCCAGCAGTAACAGGGTTGGGGAGCTGTTTTTT. Residues: CASSNRVGELFF.

V and J are TRBV12-3 or TRBV12-4 and TRBJ2-7; D not certain. With 5 bases removed from V and 2 bases from J, the gap between germline ends came to 7 bases. This CDR3 spans 12 amino acids. The chain's CDR3 is CASSPSTYEQYF. Written as DNA, the CDR3 is TGTGCCAGCAGTCCCAGTACCTACGAGCAGTACTTC.

The rearrangement uses TRBV3-1 (or the pseudogene TRBV3-2) and TRBJ2-1; 10 nucleotides agree with TRBD1. CDR1 is LGHDT and CDR2 is YNNKEL in the germline V gene (reference sequence). The CDR3 covers 17 residues. The J segment lost 5 bases and the V segment lost 4 bases, leaving 11 bases of the junction unmatched. In nucleotides, the CDR3 is TGTGCCAGCAGCCCGGCCGAGGGACAGGGGAATCACAATGAGCAGTTCTTC. It specifies CASSPAEGQGNHNEQFF.

This clone showed up just a few times. V usage is TRBV19 and J usage is TRBJ2-7, with D perhaps TRBD2 (5 bases). Germline V gene data show CDR1 as LNHDA and CDR2 as SQIVND (reference sequence). The length of the CDR3 is 14 residues. V was trimmed by 3 bases and J by 8 bases, leaving 17 bases between them. The CDR3 sequence is CASSISAEARKQYF. DNA of the CDR3: TGTGCCAGTAGTATTTCAGCGGAGGCTAGGAAGCAGTACTTC.

The chain carries TRBV7-2 and TRBJ2-5; 7 nucleotides align to TRBD2. The CDR3 consists of 15 residues. The germline V gene encodes CDR1 SGHTA and CDR2 FQGNSA. Losses at the gene ends were 5 bases for V and 5 bases for J; bases not matched to a gene: 11. This chain's CDR3 is CASSPGGAGRETQYF. The CDR3 DNA is TGTGCCAGCAGCCCGGGGGGAGCGGGAAGGGAGACCCAGTACTTC.